The entry that follows covers one T cell receptor beta chain sequence. This record comes from a study of blood T cell repertoires in COVID-19. Background on the study: Sources were T cells, B-cell-depleted T cells, or PBMCs; the material itself was cDNA or gDNA.

Per the original methods: Nucleated cell counts were estimated from reference gene primer amplification. Assay: immunoSEQ multiplex PCR; the TCRdb copy retains only in-frame clones and omits some. That table supplies the V and J calls and clone size; D and trimming were determined from the DNA. The sample lists 95,000 to 120,000 clones, 55% to 75% occurring once. The CDR3 has 14 residues. V was clipped by 3 bases and J by 6 bases; unmatched bases: 5. From germline, CDR1 is SEHNR and CDR2 FQNEAQ (reference sequence). This chain connects TRBV7-9 to TRBJ2-1, with TRBD2 matching 7 bases. Sequencing used peripheral blood. This sequence was found in a woman aged 40 to 55 with acute or convalescent COVID-19. The CDR3 nucleotides read TGTGCCAGCAGCTTTTGGGAGGGGATCAATGAGCAGTTCTTC. It translates to CASSFWEGINEQFF.